The 25 T cell receptor beta chains below come from one sample, sequenced in a study of graft-versus-host responses after intestinal transplantation. Only in-frame clones appear in the TCRdb table, and some are missing; sequencing was by immunoSEQ multiplex PCR. This table holds about 25,000 clones, 94% found once. The sample in question was PBMCs, obtained 156 days after intestinal transplant. These receptor sequences come from a human patient who received an intestinal transplant, so some T cells may come from the graft donor.

The chain has TRBV7-8 and TRBJ1-2, with D perhaps matching TRBD1 (5 bases). This CDR3 is 14 amino acids long. Germline assignment: CDR1 SGHVS and CDR2 FQNEAQ. V was trimmed by 5 bases and J by 0 bases, leaving 10 bases between them. The DNA of the CDR3 is TGTGCCAGCAGCCAGGGAAACACTAACTATGGCTACACCTTC. As protein: CASSQGNTNYGYTF. Looking up the rest from reference TRBV7-8 and TRBJ1-2 gives the full variable domain: GAGVSQSPRYKVAKRGQDVALRCDPISGHVSLFWYQQALGQGPEFLTYFQNEAQLDKSGLPSDRFFAERPEGSVSTLKIQRTQQEDSAVYLCASSQGNTNYGYTFGSGTRLTVV.

The chain couples TRBV27 to TRBJ2-1; D is possibly TRBD1 (5 bases). Germline V gene lookup returns CDR1 MNHEY and CDR2 SMNVEV (reference sequence). This CDR3 region has 14 residues. V was clipped by 5 bases and J by 2 bases, with 10 bases between them. The CDR3 coding sequence is TGTGCCAGCAGTCAAGGGGTTCCCTACAATGAGCAGTTCTTC. It yields the protein CASSQGVPYNEQFF.

The rearrangement uses TRBV2 and TRBJ2-1; D may be TRBD1 (5 bases). V lost 3 bases and J 6 bases, leaving 12 bases between the germline ends. The CDR3 extends over 14 amino acids. Germline V gene lookup returns CDR1 SNHLY and CDR2 FYNNEI. The CDR3 nucleotides read TGTGCCAGCAGTGACAGGGTTTTGGGCAATGAGCAGTTCTTC. Amino acids: CASSDRVLGNEQFF.

The J gene is TRBJ1-6, the V gene TRBV4-1; tentatively, D is TRBD1 (5 bases). Deletions cut 1 base from V and 8 bases from J, with 12 bases between. Germline-derived CDR1 and CDR2 are MGHRA and YSYEKL. There are 15 residues in the CDR3. The CDR3 DNA sequence: TGCGCCAGCAGCCAAGCGCCGGGGGTGGATTCACCCCTCCACTTT. Translated, it gives CASSQAPGVDSPLHF.

The DNA of the CDR3 is TGTGCTAGTGGTTTTTGGGGCCCGGCCAAAAACATTCAGTACTTC. Translation gives CASGFWGPAKNIQYF. The chain is built from TRBV12-5 and TRBJ2-4, with D maybe TRBD1 (5 bases). CDR1 is LGHNT, CDR2 FRNRAP, per germline. V shed 3 bases and J shed 1 base, with 10 bases lying between them. The CDR3 covers 15 residues.

In DNA form, the CDR3 reads TGTGCCAGCAGCGTAGACCCAGGGACAGGGTCTACTGAAGCTTTCTTT. Translation: CASSVDPGTGSTEAFF. The V call is TRBV9, the J call TRBJ1-1; 9 nucleotides line up with TRBD1. The germline V gene encodes CDR1 SGDLS and CDR2 YYNGEE. V was clipped by 0 bases and J by 5 bases; unmatched bases: 8. The CDR3 extends over 16 amino acids.

This clone came up a few times. The chain recombines TRBV5-1 with TRBJ2-3; D gene uncertain. The germline V gene has CDR1 SGHRS and CDR2 YFSETQ. The CDR3 consists of 17 residues. Trimming stripped 0 bases from V and 5 bases from J, with 19 bases between. The CDR3 DNA reads as TGCGCCAGCAGCTTGGATCCCAAGCCGGGTTACGGAGATACGCAGTATTTT. This gives the protein CASSLDPKPGYGDTQYF.

This sequence joins TRBV6-1 and TRBJ1-3; no clear D. Germline lookup yields CDR1 MNHNS and CDR2 SASEGT. V was cut by 11 bases and J by 0 bases, with 14 bases left in between. This CDR3 spans 14 amino acids. CDR3 protein: CAVQRRISGNTIYF. The CDR3, as DNA: TGTGCCGTACAAAGACGGATCTCTGGAAACACCATATATTTT.

In its sample, this clone was seen once. The chain joins TRBV27 to TRBJ2-7, with no clear D. The V gene's germline CDR1 is MNHEY and CDR2 SMNVEV (reference sequence). V was trimmed by 0 bases and J by 5 bases, leaving 8 bases between them. The CDR3 is made up of 13 amino acids. CDR3 DNA: TGTGCCAGCAGTTTATCGGAGTCCCACGAGCAGTACTTC. Protein product: CASSLSESHEQYF.

V and J are TRBV5-1 and TRBJ1-1; D gene uncertain. The CDR3 runs 14 residues. Looked up from germline, CDR1 is SGHRS and CDR2 is YFSETQ. The ends were cut back, 1 base at V and 0 bases at J, with 7 bases in the middle. CDR3 nucleotide sequence: TGCGCCAGCAGCTTGAAGGAAGTGAACACTGAAGCTTTCTTT. This codes for CASSLKEVNTEAFF.

The genes are TRBV13 and TRBJ1-1, with D possibly matching TRBD1 (5 bases). Trimming stripped 10 bases from V and 2 bases from J, with 17 bases between. CDR1 and CDR2 (germline): PRHDT, FYEKMQ (reference sequence). The CDR3 has 14 amino acids. The CDR3 coding sequence is TGTGCCACCCTACGAGGACACCTAAACACTGAAGCTTTCTTT. Translation: CATLRGHLNTEAFF.

The chain couples TRBV29-1 to TRBJ2-3, with TRBD1 identical over 8 bases. Losses at the gene ends were 6 bases for V and 5 bases for J; bases not matched to a gene: 10. Germline loops: CDR1 SQVTM, CDR2 ANQGSEA. The CDR3 covers 14 residues. The CDR3 sequence: CSVLGQGAVDTQYF. The CDR3 DNA follows: TGCAGCGTCCTCGGGCAGGGGGCCGTAGATACGCAGTATTTT.

V gene TRBV29-1 combines with J gene TRBJ2-1; D might be TRBD2 (6 bases). Per the germline V gene, CDR1 is SQVTM and CDR2 is ANQGSEA. V lost 4 bases and J 9 bases, leaving 13 bases between the germline ends. The CDR3 is made up of 12 amino acids. The CDR3 sequence is CSVGVFGGEQFF. CDR3 bases: TGCAGCGTTGGTGTTTTCGGGGGTGAGCAGTTCTTC.

The chain couples TRBV7-9 to TRBJ1-1; no reliable D call. Germline V lookup: CDR1 SEHNR, CDR2 FQNEAQ (reference sequence). V was shortened by 0 bases and J by 6 bases, with 8 bases between the two germline ends. The CDR3 is 13 amino acids. The CDR3 spells CASSLAPSAEAFF. CDR3 sequence (DNA): TGTGCCAGCAGCTTAGCGCCTTCGGCTGAAGCTTTCTTT. Variable domain in full (rest from reference TRBV7-9 and TRBJ1-1): DTGVSQNPRHKITKRGQNVTFRCDPISEHNRLYWYRQTLGQGPEFLTYFQNEAQLEKSRLLSDRFSAERPKGSFSTLEIQRTEQGDSAMYLCASSLAPSAEAFFGQGTRLTVV.

The chain is built from TRBV6-6 and TRBJ1-2; no reliable D call. CDR3 length: 15 residues. Germline lookup yields CDR1 MNHNY and CDR2 SVGAGI (reference sequence). With 2 bases removed from V and 2 bases from J, the gap between germline ends came to 12 bases. The CDR3 region has the DNA TGTGCCAGCAGTTACGGTGCGGGATCAAACTATGGCTACACCTTC. Protein: CASSYGAGSNYGYTF.

This chain links TRBV5-6 with TRBJ1-1; D remains ambiguous. The CDR3 has 13 amino acids. Germline assignment: CDR1 SGHDT and CDR2 YYEEEE. V was pared by 2 bases and J by 2 bases, with 7 bases between. CDR3 amino acids: CASSFNGNTEAFF. The CDR3 DNA sequence: TGTGCCAGCAGCTTTAATGGAAACACTGAAGCTTTCTTT.

The genes are TRBV29-1 and TRBJ1-4; 8 positions agree with TRBD1. The ends lost 1 base at V and 7 bases at J; junction bases unmatched: 11. The CDR3 has 16 residues. Germline V gene data show CDR1 as SQVTM and CDR2 as ANQGSEA. Here the CDR3 DNA reads TGCAGCGTTGAAGCAGCGGTGACAGGGGACCGTGAAAAACTGTTTTTT. It yields the protein CSVEAAVTGDREKLFF.

The rearrangement links TRBV6-1 to TRBJ2-7, with D perhaps matching TRBD1 (6 bases). Trimming took off 3 bases at V and 1 base at J, with 13 bases between the two ends. The CDR3 is made up of 15 amino acids. CDR1 and CDR2 (germline): MNHNS, SASEGT. CDR3 region: CASSDLGTQSYEQYF. The CDR3 DNA sequence: TGTGCCAGCAGTGATCTCGGGACACAGTCCTACGAGCAGTACTTC.

This clone was seen a single time. This sequence joins TRBV29-1 and TRBJ2-7, with a tentative D call TRBD2 (5 bases). Trimming removed 6 bases from V and 3 bases from J, with 9 bases in between. CDR3 length: 11 amino acids. Germline-derived CDR1 and CDR2 are SQVTM and ANQGSEA. The CDR3 loop is CSVTDFYEQYF. The CDR3 nucleotides read TGCAGCGTGACGGACTTCTACGAGCAGTACTTC.

The V gene is TRBV19, the J gene TRBJ1-3, with 8 positions matching TRBD1. The CDR3 runs 17 residues. Germline assignment: CDR1 LNHDA and CDR2 SQIVND (reference sequence). After removal of 5 bases from V and 0 bases from J, the junction contained 9 bases not matched to a gene. The CDR3 DNA sequence: TGTGCCAGTAGTCCCCGGACAGGGCTTCTCTCTGGAAACACCATATATTTT. Protein: CASSPRTGLLSGNTIYF.

The V gene is TRBV18, the J gene TRBJ2-3; D call uncertain. V gave up 6 bases and J gave up 2 bases, with 3 bases separating them. The germline CDR1 and CDR2 sequences are KGHSH and LQKENI. This CDR3 spans 11 amino acids. CDR3 nucleotides: TGTGCCAGCTCCATCACAGATACGCAGTATTTT. This sequence encodes CASSITDTQYF.

The chain recombines TRBV11-2 with TRBJ2-7, with D hard to call. Trimming stripped 0 bases from V and 5 bases from J, with 8 bases between. The germline V gene encodes CDR1 SGHAT and CDR2 FQNNGV. The CDR3 is 13 residues long. CDR3 coding DNA: TGTGCCAGCAGCTTAGAGTGGCGGAACGAGCAGTACTTC. As protein: CASSLEWRNEQYF.

The V and J genes are TRBV10-3 and TRBJ1-5, with a weak D call TRBD1 (6 bases). The CDR3 is made up of 18 amino acids. CDR1 ENHRY and CDR2 SYGVKD come from the germline V gene. V was clipped by 0 bases and J by 0 bases, with 15 bases between them. CDR3 sequence reads: CAISESGGRDASNQPQHF. For the CDR3, the DNA is TGTGCCATCAGTGAGTCTGGGGGGCGCGATGCTAGCAATCAGCCCCAGCATTTT.

The count of this clone is one. The CDR3 reads CASSIETGFLGYTF. CDR3 coding DNA: TGTGCCAGTAGTATAGAGACAGGGTTTCTTGGCTACACCTTC. The V and J genes are TRBV19 and TRBJ1-2; 7 bases are a match to TRBD1. Losses at the gene ends were 0 bases for V and 7 bases for J; bases not matched to a gene: 5. The V gene's germline CDR1 is LNHDA and CDR2 SQIVND (reference sequence). The CDR3 is 14 amino acids.

The chain is built from TRBV7-2 and TRBJ2-1; the match to TRBD2 covers 8 bases. With V trimmed by 1 base and J by 9 bases, 8 bases remained unmatched. From germline, CDR1 is SGHTA and CDR2 FQGNSA. CDR3 length: 15 amino acids. The CDR3 DNA is TGTGCCAGCAGCTTAGTGGCTAGCGGGTCACCTGAGCAGTTCTTC. Its translation: CASSLVASGSPEQFF.